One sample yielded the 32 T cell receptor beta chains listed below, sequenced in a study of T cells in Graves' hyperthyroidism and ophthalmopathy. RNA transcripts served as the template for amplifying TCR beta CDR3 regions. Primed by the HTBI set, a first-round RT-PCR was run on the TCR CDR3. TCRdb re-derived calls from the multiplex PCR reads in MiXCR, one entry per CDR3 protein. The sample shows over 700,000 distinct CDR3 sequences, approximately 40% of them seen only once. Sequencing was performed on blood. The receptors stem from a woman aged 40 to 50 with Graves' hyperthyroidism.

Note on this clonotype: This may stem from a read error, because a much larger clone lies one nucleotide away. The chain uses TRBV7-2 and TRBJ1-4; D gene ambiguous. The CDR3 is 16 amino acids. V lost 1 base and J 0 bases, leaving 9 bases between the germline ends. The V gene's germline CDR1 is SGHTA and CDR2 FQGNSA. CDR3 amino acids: CASSLGVRATNEKLFF. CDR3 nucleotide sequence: TGTGCCAGCAGCTTAGGCGTGCGGGCAACTAATGAAAAACTGTTTTTT.

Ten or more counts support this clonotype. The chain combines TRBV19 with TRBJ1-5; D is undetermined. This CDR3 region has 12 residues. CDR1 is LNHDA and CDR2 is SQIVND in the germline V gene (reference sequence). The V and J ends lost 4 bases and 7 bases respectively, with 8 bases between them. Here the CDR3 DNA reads TGTGCCAGTAGTAAGTATTGGCAGCCCCAGCATTTT. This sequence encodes CASSKYWQPQHF.

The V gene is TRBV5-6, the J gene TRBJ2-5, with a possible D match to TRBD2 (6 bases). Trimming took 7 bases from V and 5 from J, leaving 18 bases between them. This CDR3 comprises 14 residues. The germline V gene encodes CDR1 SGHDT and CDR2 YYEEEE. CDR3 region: CASSPLLGGETQYF. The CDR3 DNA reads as TGTGCCAGCTCTCCACTACTAGGAGGGGAGACCCAGTACTTC.

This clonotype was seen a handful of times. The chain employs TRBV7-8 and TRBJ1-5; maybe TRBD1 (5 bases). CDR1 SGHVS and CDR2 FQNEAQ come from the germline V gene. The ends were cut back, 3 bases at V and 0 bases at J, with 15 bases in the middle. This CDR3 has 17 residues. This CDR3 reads CASSFGRADYSNQPQHF. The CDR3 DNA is TGTGCCAGCAGCTTTGGCAGGGCGGACTATAGCAATCAGCCCCAGCATTTT.

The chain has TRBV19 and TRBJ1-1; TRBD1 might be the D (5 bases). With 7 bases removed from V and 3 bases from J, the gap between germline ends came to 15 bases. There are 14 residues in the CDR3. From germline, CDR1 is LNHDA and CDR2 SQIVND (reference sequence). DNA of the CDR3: TGTGCCAGTAACTGGGACGGCCCCTACACTGAAGCTTTCTTT. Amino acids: CASNWDGPYTEAFF.

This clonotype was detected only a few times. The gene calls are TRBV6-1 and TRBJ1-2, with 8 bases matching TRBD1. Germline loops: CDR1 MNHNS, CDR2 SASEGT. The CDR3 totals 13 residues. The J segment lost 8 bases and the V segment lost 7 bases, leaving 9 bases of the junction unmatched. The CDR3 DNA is TGTGCCAGCATCCAAGATGGGACAGGCGGCTACACCTTC. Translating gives CASIQDGTGGYTF.

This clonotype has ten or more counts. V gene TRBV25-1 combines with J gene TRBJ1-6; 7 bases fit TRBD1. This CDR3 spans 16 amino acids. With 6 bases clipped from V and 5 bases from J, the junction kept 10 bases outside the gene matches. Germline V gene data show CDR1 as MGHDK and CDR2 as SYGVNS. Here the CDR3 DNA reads TGTGCCAGCAGAGAAGCCGGGACAGCCAATAATTCACCCCTCCACTTT. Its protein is CASREAGTANNSPLHF.

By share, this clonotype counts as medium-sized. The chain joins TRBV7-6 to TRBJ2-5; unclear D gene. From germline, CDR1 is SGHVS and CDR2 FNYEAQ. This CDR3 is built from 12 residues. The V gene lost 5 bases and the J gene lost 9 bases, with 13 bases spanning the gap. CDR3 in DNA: TGTGCCAGCAGCCCTTCGACCTTATCCCAGTACTTC. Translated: CASSPSTLSQYF. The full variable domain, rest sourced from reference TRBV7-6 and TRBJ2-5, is GAGVSQSPRYKVTKRGQDVALRCDPISGHVSLYWYRQALGQGPEFLTYFNYEAQQDKSGLPNDRFSAERPEGSISTLTIQRTEQRDSAMYRCASSPSTLSQYFGPGTRLLVL.

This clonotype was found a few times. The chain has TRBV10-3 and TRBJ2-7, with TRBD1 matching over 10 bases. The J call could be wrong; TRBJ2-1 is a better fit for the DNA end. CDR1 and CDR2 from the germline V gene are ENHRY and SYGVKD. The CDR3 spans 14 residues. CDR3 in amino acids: CAIGWGQGSNEQFF. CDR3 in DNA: TGTGCCATCGGGTGGGGACAGGGGTCCAATGAGCAGTTCTTC.

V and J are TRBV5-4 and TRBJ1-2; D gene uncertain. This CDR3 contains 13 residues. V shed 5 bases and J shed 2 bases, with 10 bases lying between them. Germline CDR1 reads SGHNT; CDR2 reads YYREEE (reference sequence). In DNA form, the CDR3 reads TGTGCCAGCAGGATCTCCGGGAACTATGGCTACACCTTC. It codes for CASRISGNYGYTF. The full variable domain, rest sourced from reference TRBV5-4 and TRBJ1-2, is ETGVTQSPTHLIKTRGQQVTLRCSSQSGHNTVSWYQQALGQGPQFIFQYYREEENGRGNFPPRFSGLQFPNYSSELNVNALELDDSALYLCASRISGNYGYTFGSGTRLTVV.

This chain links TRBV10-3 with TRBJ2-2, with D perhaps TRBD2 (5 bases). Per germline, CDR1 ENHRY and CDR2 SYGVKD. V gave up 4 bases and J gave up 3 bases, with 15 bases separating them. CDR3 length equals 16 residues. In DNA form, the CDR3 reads TGTGCCATCAGTGGTCAGAAGGGAGCGGACACCGGGGAGCTGTTTTTT. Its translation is CAISGQKGADTGELFF.

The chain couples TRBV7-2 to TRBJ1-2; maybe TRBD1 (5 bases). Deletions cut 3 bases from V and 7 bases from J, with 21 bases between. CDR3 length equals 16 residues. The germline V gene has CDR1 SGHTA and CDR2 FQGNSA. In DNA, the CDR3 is TGTGCCAGCAGCTTGGACCGGGACCCCCCTTTTTTTGGCTACACCTTC. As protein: CASSLDRDPPFFGYTF.

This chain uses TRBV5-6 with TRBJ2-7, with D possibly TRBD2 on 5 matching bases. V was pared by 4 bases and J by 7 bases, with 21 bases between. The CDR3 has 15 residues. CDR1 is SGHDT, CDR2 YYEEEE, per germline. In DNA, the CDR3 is TGTGCCAGCAGCCAAGGGCCGGGTTCCGGGAAAGAGCAGTACTTC. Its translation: CASSQGPGSGKEQYF.

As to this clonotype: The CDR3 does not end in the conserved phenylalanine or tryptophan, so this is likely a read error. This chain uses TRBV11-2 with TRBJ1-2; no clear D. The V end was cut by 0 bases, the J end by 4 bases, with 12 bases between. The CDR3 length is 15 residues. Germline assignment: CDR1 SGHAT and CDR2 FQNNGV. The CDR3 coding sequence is TGTGCCAGCAGCTTAGACCTCCAGGTTCTCTATGGCTACACCTTA. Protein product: CASSLDLQVLYGYTL.

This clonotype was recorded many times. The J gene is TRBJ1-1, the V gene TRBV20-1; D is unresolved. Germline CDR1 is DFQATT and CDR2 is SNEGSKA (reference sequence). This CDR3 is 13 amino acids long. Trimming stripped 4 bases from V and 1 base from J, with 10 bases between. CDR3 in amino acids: CSATPDSNTEAFF. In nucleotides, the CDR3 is TGCAGTGCTACCCCGGATTCGAACACTGAAGCTTTCTTT.

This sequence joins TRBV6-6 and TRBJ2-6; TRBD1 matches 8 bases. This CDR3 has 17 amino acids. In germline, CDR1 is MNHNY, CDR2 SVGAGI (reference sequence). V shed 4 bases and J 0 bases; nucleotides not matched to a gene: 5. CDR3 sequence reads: CASSLGQVYSGANVLTF. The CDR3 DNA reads TGTGCCAGCAGTTTGGGACAGGTTTACTCTGGGGCCAACGTCCTGACTTTC.

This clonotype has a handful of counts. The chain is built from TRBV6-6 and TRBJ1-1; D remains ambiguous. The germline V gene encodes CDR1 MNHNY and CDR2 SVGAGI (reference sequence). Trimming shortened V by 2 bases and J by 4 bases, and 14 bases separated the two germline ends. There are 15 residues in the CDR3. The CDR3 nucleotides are TGTGCCAGCAGTTACCCGGCTGGCCACGGCACTGAAGCTTTCTTT. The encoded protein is CASSYPAGHGTEAFF.

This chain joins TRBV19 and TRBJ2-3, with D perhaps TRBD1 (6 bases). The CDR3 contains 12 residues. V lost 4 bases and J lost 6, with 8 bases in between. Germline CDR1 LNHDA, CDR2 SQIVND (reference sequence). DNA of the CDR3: TGTGCCAGTAGTAAAAGGGGGGATACGCAGTATTTT. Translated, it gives CASSKRGDTQYF.

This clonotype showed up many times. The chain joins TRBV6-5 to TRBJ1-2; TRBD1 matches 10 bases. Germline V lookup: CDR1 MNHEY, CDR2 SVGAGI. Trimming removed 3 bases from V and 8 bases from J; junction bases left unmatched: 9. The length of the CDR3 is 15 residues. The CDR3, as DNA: TGTGCCAGCAGTTATGGGGACTGGACAGGGGGAGGCTACACCTTC. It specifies CASSYGDWTGGGYTF.

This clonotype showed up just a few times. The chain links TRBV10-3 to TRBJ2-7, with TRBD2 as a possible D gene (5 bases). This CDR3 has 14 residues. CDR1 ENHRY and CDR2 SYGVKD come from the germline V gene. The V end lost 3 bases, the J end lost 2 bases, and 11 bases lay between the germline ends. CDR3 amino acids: CAISETGKPYEQYF. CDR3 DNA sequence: TGTGCCATCAGTGAAACGGGAAAGCCCTACGAGCAGTACTTC.

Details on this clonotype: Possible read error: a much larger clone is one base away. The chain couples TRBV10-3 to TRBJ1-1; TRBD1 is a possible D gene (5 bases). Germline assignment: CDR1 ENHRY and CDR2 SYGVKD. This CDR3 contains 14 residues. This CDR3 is CASSYVRGTSLAFF. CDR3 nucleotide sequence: TGTGCCAGCAGTTATGTCCGGGGCACCAGTCTGGCTTTCTTT.

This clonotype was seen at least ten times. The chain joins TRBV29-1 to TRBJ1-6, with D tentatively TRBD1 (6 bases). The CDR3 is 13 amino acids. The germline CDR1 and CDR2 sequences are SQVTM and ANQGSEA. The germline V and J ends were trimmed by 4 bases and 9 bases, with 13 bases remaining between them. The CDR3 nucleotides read TGCAGCGTTGCACAGGGTGATCGTTCACCCCTCCACTTT. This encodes CSVAQGDRSPLHF.

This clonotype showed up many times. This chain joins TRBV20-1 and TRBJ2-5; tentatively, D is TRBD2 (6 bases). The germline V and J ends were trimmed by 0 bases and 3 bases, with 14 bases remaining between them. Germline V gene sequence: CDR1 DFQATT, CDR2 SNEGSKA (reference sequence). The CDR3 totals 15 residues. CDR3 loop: CSARDLGGTKETQYF. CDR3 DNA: TGCAGTGCTAGAGATCTCGGGGGAACGAAAGAGACCCAGTACTTC.

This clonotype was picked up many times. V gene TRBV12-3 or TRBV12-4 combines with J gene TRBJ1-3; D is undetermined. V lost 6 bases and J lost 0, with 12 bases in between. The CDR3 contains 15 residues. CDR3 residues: CASRRRISSGNTIYF. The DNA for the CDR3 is TGTGCCAGCAGGAGACGGATTAGCTCTGGAAACACCATATATTTT.

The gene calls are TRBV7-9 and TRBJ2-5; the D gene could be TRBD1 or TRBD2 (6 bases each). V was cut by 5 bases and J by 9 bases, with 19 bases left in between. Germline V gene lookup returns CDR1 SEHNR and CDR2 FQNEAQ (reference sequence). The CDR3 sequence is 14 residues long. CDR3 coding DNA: TGTGCCAGCAGCCCTAGGGGGGCACAGGAGGCCCAGTACTTC. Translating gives CASSPRGAQEAQYF. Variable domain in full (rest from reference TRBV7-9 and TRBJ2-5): DTGVSQNPRHKITKRGQNVTFRCDPISEHNRLYWYRQTLGQGPEFLTYFQNEAQLEKSRLLSDRFSAERPKGSFSTLEIQRTEQGDSAMYLCASSPRGAQEAQYFGPGTRLLVL.

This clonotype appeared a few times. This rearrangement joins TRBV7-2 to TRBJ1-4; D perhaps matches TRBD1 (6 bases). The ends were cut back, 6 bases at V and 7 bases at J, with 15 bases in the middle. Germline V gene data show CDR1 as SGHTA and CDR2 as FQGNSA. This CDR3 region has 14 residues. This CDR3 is CASSLGGASEKLFF. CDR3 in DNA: TGTGCCAGCAGTCTAGGGGGGGCGAGTGAAAAACTGTTTTTT.

DNA of the CDR3: TGCAGTGCTAGAGACCCCCGGTTCGGGTACGAGCAGTACTTC. Protein: CSARDPRFGYEQYF. This sequence joins TRBV20-1 and TRBJ2-7; no reliable D call. The V and J ends lost 0 bases and 4 bases respectively, with 13 bases between them. The CDR3 is 14 amino acids. Germline CDR1 DFQATT, CDR2 SNEGSKA (reference sequence).

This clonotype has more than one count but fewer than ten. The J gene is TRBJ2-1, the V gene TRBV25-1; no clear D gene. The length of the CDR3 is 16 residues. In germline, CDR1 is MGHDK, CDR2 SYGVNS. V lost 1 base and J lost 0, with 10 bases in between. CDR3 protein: CASSEWVDSSYNEQFF. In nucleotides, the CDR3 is TGTGCCAGCAGTGAATGGGTTGATAGCTCCTACAATGAGCAGTTCTTC. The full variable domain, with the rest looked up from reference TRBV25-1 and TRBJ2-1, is EADIYQTPRYLVIGTGKKITLECSQTMGHDKMYWYQQDPGMELHLIHYSYGVNSTEKGDLSSESTVSRIRTEHFPLTLESARPSHTSQYLCASSEWVDSSYNEQFFGPGTRLTVL.

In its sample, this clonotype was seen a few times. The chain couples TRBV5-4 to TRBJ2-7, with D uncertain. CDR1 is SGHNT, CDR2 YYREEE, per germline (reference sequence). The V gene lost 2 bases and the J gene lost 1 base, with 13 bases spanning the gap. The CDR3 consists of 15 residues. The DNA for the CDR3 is TGTGCCAGCAGCTTCAGAGCGACCGGTTCCTACGAGCAGTACTTC. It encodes CASSFRATGSYEQYF.

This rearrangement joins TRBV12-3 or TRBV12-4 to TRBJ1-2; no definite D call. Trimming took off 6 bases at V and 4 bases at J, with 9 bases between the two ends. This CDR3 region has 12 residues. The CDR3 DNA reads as TGTGCCAGCAGCCCTTTTGGCTATGGCTACACCTTC. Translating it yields CASSPFGYGYTF.

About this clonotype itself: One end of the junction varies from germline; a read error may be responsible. The CDR3, as DNA: TGTGCCATCAGAGAACCCGGGACAGAGAACACTGAAGCTTCCTTT. As protein: CAIREPGTENTEASF. The rearrangement uses TRBV10-3 and TRBJ1-1, with 7 bases identical to TRBD1. The CDR3 is 15 amino acids. The germline gives CDR1 ENHRY, CDR2 SYGVKD.

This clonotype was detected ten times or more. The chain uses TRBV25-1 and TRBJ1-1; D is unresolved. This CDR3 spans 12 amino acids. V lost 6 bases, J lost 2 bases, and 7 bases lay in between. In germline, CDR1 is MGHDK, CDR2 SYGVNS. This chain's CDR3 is CASRNTNTEAFF. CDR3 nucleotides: TGTGCCAGCAGAAACACTAACACTGAAGCTTTCTTT.